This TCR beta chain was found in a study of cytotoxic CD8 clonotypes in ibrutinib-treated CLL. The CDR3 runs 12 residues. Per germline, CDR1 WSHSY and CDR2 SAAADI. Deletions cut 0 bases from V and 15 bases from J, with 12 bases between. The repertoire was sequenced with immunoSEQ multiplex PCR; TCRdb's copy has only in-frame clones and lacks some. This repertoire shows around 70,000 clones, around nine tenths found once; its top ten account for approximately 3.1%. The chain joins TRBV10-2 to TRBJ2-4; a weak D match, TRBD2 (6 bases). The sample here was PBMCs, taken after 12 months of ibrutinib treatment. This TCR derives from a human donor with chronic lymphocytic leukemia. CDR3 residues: CASSESSGVSYF. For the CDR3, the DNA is TGCGCCAGCAGTGAGTCTAGCGGAGTATCGTACTTC.